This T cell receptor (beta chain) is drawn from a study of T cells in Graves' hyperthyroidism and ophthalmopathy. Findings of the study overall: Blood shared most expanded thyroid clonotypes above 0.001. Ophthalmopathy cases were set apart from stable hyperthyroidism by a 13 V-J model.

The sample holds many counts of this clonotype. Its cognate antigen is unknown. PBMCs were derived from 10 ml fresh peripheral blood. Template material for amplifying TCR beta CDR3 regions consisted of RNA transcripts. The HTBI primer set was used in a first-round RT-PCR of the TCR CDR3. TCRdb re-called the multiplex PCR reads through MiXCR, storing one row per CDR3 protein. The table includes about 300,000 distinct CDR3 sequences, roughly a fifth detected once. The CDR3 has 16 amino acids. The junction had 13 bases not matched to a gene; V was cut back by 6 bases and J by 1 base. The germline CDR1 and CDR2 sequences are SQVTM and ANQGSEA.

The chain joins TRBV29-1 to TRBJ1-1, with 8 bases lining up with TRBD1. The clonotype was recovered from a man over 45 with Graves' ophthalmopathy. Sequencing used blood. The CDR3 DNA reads TGCAGCGTCGTCGGACAGGGTTTTGACGGGAACACTGAAGCTTTCTTT. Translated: CSVVGQGFDGNTEAFF. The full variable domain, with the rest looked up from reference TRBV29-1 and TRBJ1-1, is SAVISQKPSRDICQRGTSLTIQCQVDSQVTMMFWYRQQPGQSLTLIATANQGSEATYESGFVIDKFPISRPNLTFSTLTVSNMSPEDSSIYLCSVVGQGFDGNTEAFFGQGTRLTVV.